Here is one T cell receptor (beta chain) with its context. The antigen this receptor binds is unknown. There are no base qualities to consult, and no much larger clone falls within one base. These data come from a study of blood T cell repertoires in COVID-19 (dated by TCRdb to about 2020). With respect to the entire study: The collaborator samples originated in the United States, Italy and Spain and spanned the acute and convalescent phases of COVID-19. Sample metadata almost always included a de-identified subject ID, COVID-19 status, age in years and sex. The samples were drawn from the first 160 participants of the ongoing ImmuneRACE study and from 950 to 1,500 subjects provided by 6 global collaborators. The prospective study material was composed of cDNA or gDNA derived from T cells, B-cell-depleted T cells, or PBMCs. Subjects who had been exposed to COVID-19, were actively infected with it, or had recovered from it provided the deeply sampled blood TCRbeta repertoires that made up the dataset. Where available, HLA class I and class II types were taken from metadata supplied by the sample provider and were not determined by assay-based typing. A freely available public database, intended as a resource for researchers studying the immune response to SARS-CoV-2, is where the repertoires were released.

General findings and caveats noted by the study authors: The quantity of clinical and demographic metadata differed by source and by participant and was supplied without curation.

TCRbeta CDR3 regions were amplified from genomic DNA by means of the immunoSEQ Assay, a bias-controlled multiplex PCR. On the authors' methods: The number of nucleated cells in each sample was estimated by amplification of reference gene primers within the assay. Sequence reads were collapsed and filtered to measure the absolute abundance of every unique TCRbeta CDR3 rearrangement. Productive Simpson clonality was computed per sample as the square root of Simpson's diversity index over productive rearrangements. TCRdb limited this immuneACCESS table to in-frame rearrangements with V and J called. A share of clones is missing; checked studies link under half to unresolved V genes, and the rest is unexplained. V, J and clone size reflect that table, while D and trimming were determined from the DNA. In this sample the table shows some 420,000 clones, 80% to 90% of which occur a single time. The ten largest clones add up to 1% to 1.3% of the sample.

Participants in the prospective study were enrolled through a virtual design, were aged about 18 to 100 years, and lived in 20 to 30 United States geographic areas. Cohort assignment in the prospective study relied on participant-reported clinical history from a screening survey and a study questionnaire. Recovered participants in ImmuneRACE Cohort 3 were defined as having two consecutive negative NP/OP PCR tests, clearance from a healthcare professional, or resolution of symptoms. Each participant in the prospective study had whole blood, serum and a nasopharyngeal or oropharyngeal swab collected by mobile phlebotomists. Additional blood draws and questionnaires over an approximately two-month period could optionally be provided by prospective study participants. Prospective study blood samples were shipped either frozen or at room temperature before DNA extraction. The sequenced sample consisted of PBMCs or T cells enriched from blood (not recorded which). This receptor was taken from a man aged 25-40 years who had recovered from COVID-19.

CDR3 protein: CASSLEAQPYYGYTF. The nucleotide sequence reads as follows: TGTGCCAGCAGCTTAGAGGCACAGCCCTACTATGGCTACACCTTC. The sequence is built from TRBV7-2 and TRBJ1-2; there is no confident call for the D gene. Including the terminal cysteine and phenylalanine, the CDR3 comprises 15 residues. CDR3 DNA only is kept here, 45 bases in frame from base 1. V gives up 1 base and J gives up 3 bases, and the segment between their germline ends measures 12 bases. The CDR1 and CDR2 encoded by the germline V gene are SGHTA and FQGNSA. The entire variable domain, with the stretches around the CDR3 drawn from the reference TRBV7-2 and TRBJ1-2 proteins, is GAGVSQSPSNKVTEKGKDVELRCDPISGHTALYWYRQSLGQGLEFLIYFQGNSAPDKSGLPSDRFSAERTGGSVSTLTIQRTQQEDSAVYLCASSLEAQPYYGYTFGSGTRLTVV.